Presented here are 5 T cell receptor beta chains from one specimen sequenced in a study of T-cell memory formation after mild COVID-19. TCRdb ran MiXCR on the 5' RACE reads and lists one entry per CDR3 protein. Of approximately 150,000 distinct CDR3 sequences in the sample, 10% to 15% were seen once. Sequencing was done on a sample of PBMCs or a T cell subset sorted from them (not recorded which). These receptors were collected from a man younger than 30 who had mild COVID-19 (a few samples of this study predate the infection). Cell type and time point are not known.

This clonotype was picked up a small number of times. The V and J genes are TRBV20-1 and TRBJ2-3; D unclear. V was pared by 0 bases and J by 2 bases, with 15 bases between. Germline V lookup: CDR1 DFQATT, CDR2 SNEGSKA (reference sequence). CDR3 size: 16 residues. The CDR3 region is CSARDGYPFYTDTQYF. DNA of the CDR3: TGCAGTGCTAGAGACGGCTACCCCTTTTACACAGATACGCAGTATTTT.

This clonotype occurred many times. The chain joins TRBV5-1 to TRBJ2-3; the D gene is possibly TRBD2 (6 bases). Germline V CDR1 and CDR2: SGHRS, YFSETQ. There are 14 residues in the CDR3. With 0 bases removed from V and 3 bases from J, the gap between germline ends came to 8 bases. As DNA, the CDR3 is TGCGCCAGCAGCTTGGGGCTAGCGACAGATACGCAGTATTTT. This translates into CASSLGLATDTQYF.

The rearrangement joins TRBV18 to TRBJ1-1; D is unclear. The germline V gene encodes CDR1 KGHSH and CDR2 LQKENI. The CDR3 runs to 13 residues. V lost 3 bases and J 1 base, leaving 6 bases between the germline ends. DNA of the CDR3: TGTGCCAGCTCACCGGAGGGGAACACTGAAGCTTTCTTT. This sequence encodes CASSPEGNTEAFF.

The V gene is TRBV11-3, the J gene TRBJ2-1, with 10 bases fitting TRBD2. V lost 5 bases and J lost 0; bases outside the gene matches: 16. Germline V gene lookup returns CDR1 SGHNT and CDR2 YENEEA. This CDR3 is built from 20 residues. The CDR3 nucleotides are TGTGCCAGCAGCCTCGGTTGGGCTAGCGGGGGACCAAGCTCCTACAATGAGCAGTTCTTC. Its translation is CASSLGWASGGPSSYNEQFF. Combining the CDR3 with reference TRBV11-3 and TRBJ2-1 gives the whole variable domain EAGVVQSPRYKIIEKKQPVAFWCNPISGHNTLYWYLQNLGQGPELLIRYENEEAVDDSQLPKDRFSAERLKGVDSTLKIQPAELGDSAVYLCASSLGWASGGPSSYNEQFFGPGTRLTVL.

There are a few counts of this clonotype. The chain couples TRBV10-3 to TRBJ1-6; D not resolved. This CDR3 region has 15 residues. Germline V gene sequence: CDR1 ENHRY, CDR2 SYGVKD. The V end lost 0 bases, the J end lost 7 bases, and 10 bases lay between the germline ends. CDR3 bases: TGTGCCATCAGTGAGTCCGGGCCTCCGAATTCACCCCTCCACTTT. Protein: CAISESGPPNSPLHF.